The rows below give T cell receptor beta chains drawn from one sample of a study of beta chain features in type 1 diabetes. The table came from immunoSEQ multiplex PCR; TCRdb's copy has only in-frame clones and leaves some out. The table shows approximately 170,000 clones, with 9% to 10% occurring only once. Sequenced: central memory CD4+ T cells from blood. These receptor sequences come from a woman aged 18-29 years in good health. CDR3s include the opening cysteine and the closing phenylalanine or tryptophan. The D gene is left open where the match is weak. Only part of the rows carry a size: once, few, many, or a class if the clone is expanded.

>NA|TRBD1|TRBJ1-2|TRBV6-1
TGTGCCATCAGTGAGTCCGAGGGGGCCTCCGCCTTCTATGGCTACACCTTC
CAISESEGASAFYGYTF
>few|TRBD1|TRBJ2-7|TRBV10-2
TGCGCCAGCAGTGAGGGACAGGGGGCTTTGGAGCAGTACTTC
CASSEGQGALEQYF
>few|TRBD2|TRBJ2-7|TRBV25-1
TGTGCCAGCGTGGGAGGGGTACTATCGCAGGAGCAGTACTTC
CASVGGVLSQEQYF
>NA|TRBD2|TRBJ2-5|TRBV19
TGTGCCAGTAGTATCTTACTAGCGGGGCTAGAGACCCAGTACTTC
CASSILLAGLETQYF
>few|NA|TRBJ2-3|TRBV5-1
TGCGCCAGCAGCCAAGCGGGACATAGCACAGATACGCAGTATTTT
CASSQAGHSTDTQYF
>few|TRBD1|TRBJ2-5|TRBV18
TGTGCCAGCTCACTCATGGACAGGCGGGAGACCCAGTACTTC
CASSLMDRRETQYF
>few|NA|TRBJ2-2|TRBV30
TGTGCCTGGAGTGCGGCGGATGCTAGTACGAGGGGGGAGCTGTTTTTT
CAWSAADASTRGELFF
>few|TRBD2|TRBJ2-3|TRBV30
TGTGCCTGGGAGCGGGTGATCGGCGGGAGAACAGATACGCAGTATTTT
CAWERVIGGRTDTQYF
>few|NA|TRBJ1-2|TRBV14
TGTGCCAGCAGCCTTCGGGGAGGGACCCACTATGGCTACACCTTC
CASSLRGGTHYGYTF
>few|TRBD2|TRBJ2-3|TRBV12-5
TGTGCTAGTGGTCTAGCGGGGGTCACAGATACGCAGTATTTT
CASGLAGVTDTQYF
>few|NA|TRBJ1-1|TRBV5-1
TGCGCCAGCAGCTTGGCCGGTGGACAGTACACTGAAGCTTTCTTT
CASSLAGGQYTEAFF
>few|NA|TRBJ2-3|TRBV6-1
TGTGCCAGCAGTGAAGCGAGCCTAGCTGCAGATACGCAGTATTTT
CASSEASLAADTQYF
>NA|NA|TRBJ1-5|TRBV7-2
TGTGCCAGCTCCGGGACAAACAATCAGCCCCAGCATTTT
CASSGTNNQPQHF
>few|NA|TRBJ1-4|TRBV4-1
TGCGCCAGTTACAGGGCAGGGGTGGTGGCTAATGAAAAACTGTTTTTT
CASYRAGVVANEKLFF
>NA|NA|TRBJ2-3|TRBV18
TGTGCCAGCTCACCACGAGGGTCGGGATCGAATACGCAGTATTTT
CASSPRGSGSNTQYF
>NA|TRBD1|TRBJ2-2|TRBV2
TGTGCCAGCAGTGCGACAGGGATCGGGGAGCTGTTTTTT
CASSATGIGELFF
>few|TRBD1|TRBJ1-2|TRBV19
TGTGCCTCCAGGACAGGGGAGTACTATGGCTACACCTTC
CASRTGEYYGYTF
>few|NA|TRBJ2-7|TRBV6-4
TGTGCCCCAGGGGGTTTGCGGGAGGACTTCTACGAGCAGTACTTC
CAPGGLREDFYEQYF
>NA|TRBD2|TRBJ2-5|TRBV18
TGTGCCAGCTCATCAACGACTAGCGGGGAGACCCAGTACTTC
CASSSTTSGETQYF
>few|NA|TRBJ1-5|TRBV4-3
TGCGCCAGCAGCCAAGATGGCAGGGGCCAGCCCCAGCATTTT
CASSQDGRGQPQHF
>NA|TRBD1|TRBJ2-2|TRBV2
TGTGCCAGCAGTGATGGCAGGGGGTACACCGGGGAGCTGTTTTTT
CASSDGRGYTGELFF
>NA|TRBD1|TRBJ1-2|TRBV4-2
TGTGCCAGCAGCCCTGGACAGGGCGAGGGCTACACCTTC
CASSPGQGEGYTF
>NA|NA|TRBJ1-4|TRBV30
TGTGCCTGGACCCTATCCGGACAGTCTGCAACTAATGAAAAACTGTTTTTT
CAWTLSGQSATNEKLFF
>NA|TRBD2|TRBJ2-1|TRBV4-3
TGCGCCAGCAGCCGTTCCGGGACTAGCGGGGGGAATGAGCAGTTCTTC
CASSRSGTSGGNEQFF
>few|TRBD2|TRBJ2-5|TRBV11-3
TGTGCCAGCAGCTTAGCGGGAGGCAATCAAGAGACCCAGTACTTC
CASSLAGGNQETQYF
>few|NA|TRBJ1-1|TRBV7-9
TGTGCCAGCAGCTTAGTTTTCCAGAACACTGAAGCTTTCTTT
CASSLVFQNTEAFF
>NA|TRBD2|TRBJ2-7|TRBV5-4
TGTGCCAGCAGCTTGATGGCTAGCGGGAACTCCTACGAGCAGTACTTC
CASSLMASGNSYEQYF
>few|NA|TRBJ1-1|TRBV7-3
TGTGCCAGCAGCTTATATCGGGGGGACACTGAAGCTTTCTTT
CASSLYRGDTEAFF